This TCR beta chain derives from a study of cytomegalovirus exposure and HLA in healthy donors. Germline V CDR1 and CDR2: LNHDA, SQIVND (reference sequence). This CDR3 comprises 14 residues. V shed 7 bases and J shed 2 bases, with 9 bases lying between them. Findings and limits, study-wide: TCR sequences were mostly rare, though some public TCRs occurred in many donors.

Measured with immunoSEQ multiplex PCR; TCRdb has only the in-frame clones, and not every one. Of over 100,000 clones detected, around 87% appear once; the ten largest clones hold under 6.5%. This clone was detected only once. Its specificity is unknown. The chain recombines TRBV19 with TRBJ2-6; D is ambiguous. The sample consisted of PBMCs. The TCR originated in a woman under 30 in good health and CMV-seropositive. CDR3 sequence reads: CASTAGTGANVLTF. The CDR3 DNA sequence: TGTGCCAGTACCGCAGGTACTGGGGCCAACGTCCTGACTTTC.